What follows is one TCR beta chain and its context. It lacks a known antigen. No much larger clonotype is one base removed from it; base qualities were not supplied. The cohort comprised 666 healthy bone marrow donors. All cohort members were sampled while nominally healthy, although unrecorded immune exposures were likely present. The donor tested CMV seropositive and was one of the 289 seropositive cohort members. Every donor gave a peripheral blood sample, and the peripheral blood mononuclear cells from that sample were used for TCR beta sequencing. Genomic DNA extraction from the blood cell samples was performed with the Qiagen DNeasy Blood Extraction Kit. The CDR3 measures 14 amino acids from cysteine to phenylalanine. Solely the CDR3 DNA is kept, with 42 bases framed from the first base. CDR1 GTSNPN and CDR2 SVGIG were looked up in the germline V gene (reference sequence). Trimming removed 5 bases from V and 7 bases from J; the gene matches leave 13 bases unexplained.

This sample was included in a study of cytomegalovirus exposure and HLA in healthy donors (dated 2017 in TCRdb). Regarding the study in general: In an earlier analysis of fewer than 750 of the donors, about 260 Gb of sequence data and 100 million or so unique TCR beta sequences from 150 million to 200 million T cells were reported. Class I and class II HLA loci were covered by the typing at four-digit resolution. Along with the 666-subject first cohort, a separate validation cohort of about 110 different subjects was used. Among over 350 genotyped donors of the cohort, an average of around 240,000 unique TCR beta nucleotide sequences were sequenced per donor, about a sixth of them non-productive. In an earlier analysis of 587 of the donors, high-throughput TCR beta sequencing was used to judge whether each TCR beta V gene segment behaved as functional or pseudogenic. In a later analysis, previously published TCR beta repertoires from 600 to 850 donors were re-analyzed and high-resolution HLA genotyping was added so that TCR occurrence patterns could be studied. The number of donors typed differed by locus, with about 629-630 for A, B, C, DRB1 and DQB1, around 500 for DQA1, some 570 for DPA1, and around 430 for DPB1. Around 320 gigabases of sequencing data and 80 million or so unique TCR sequences were included in an early release covering roughly 600 HLA-typed donors. A later genetic analysis took genome-wide SNP genotypes for about three fifths of the 666 donors and used that subset as a discovery cohort. To predict cytomegalovirus infection status, the study brought together high-throughput TCR immunosequencing, statistical association of individual TCRs with disease status, and machine learning. The study used immunosequencing to profile the T cell repertoires of several hundred subjects and linked those repertoires to cytomegalovirus serostatus. Among the roughly 380 genotyped donors, about 85% belonged to the genetic ancestry cluster associated with self-reported Caucasian donors. The study aimed to test whether cataloging public T cell receptors could reveal signatures of past pathogen exposure. Every discovery cohort repertoire had been produced on one sequencing platform. Donor age, sex, ethnicity and CMV serostatus were compiled together with the repertoire data. Rather than using new phenotypic data, the later analysis identified candidate immune exposures from TCR beta sequences and from how often those sequences occurred across donors. Several DR-DQ haplotypes were treated as single units for association and clustering because of strong linkage in the cohort.

Receptors were amplified or captured by the immunoSEQ multiplex PCR assay. For the multiplex PCR, a mixture combining 60 forward primers for TCR Vbeta segments and 13 reverse primers for TCR Jbeta segments was used. The CDR3 region of rearranged TCR beta genes was amplified from genomic DNA by a multiplex PCR assay. The amplified TCR beta libraries were sequenced on the Illumina HiSeq System as 87-base-pair reads. In the original analysis: A later analysis counted tens of millions of unique TCR beta chains across the 550 to 700 repertoires, and 9 million to 14 million of these chains were shared by at least two donors. A nearest-neighbor algorithm error-corrected the raw reads and collapsed the reads into unique sequences, merging closely related sequences to remove PCR and sequencing errors. V, D and J gene segments were assigned by aligning CDR3 sequences to IMGT reference sequences. Each retained sequence needed at least a six-nucleotide match to both a V gene segment and a J gene segment. A rearrangement counted as productive if the CDR3 had no stop codons and remained in frame with V and J, and every other rearrangement counted as non-productive. CDR3 was defined according to IMGT convention as the region running from the second conserved V-encoded cysteine to the conserved J-encoded phenylalanine. Sequences without an unambiguous match to a single V gene segment were excluded from the earlier analysis of over 500 of the donors. In an earlier analysis of 450 to 750 of the donors, a V segment was called functional when productive rearrangements were above 56.7%, and segregating when the standard deviation between donors exceeded 5%. A statistical classification framework was built for diagnosing cytomegalovirus status from the catalog of TCR beta chain sequences. In a later analysis, V and J genes were assigned by comparing TCR nucleotide sequences against IMGT/GENE-DB human TR gene sequences. Using the TCRdist pipeline, a later analysis assigned CDR3 sequences along with most-parsimonious VDJ recombination scenarios. A later analysis defined each TCR beta chain by its CDR3 amino acid sequence plus V-gene family, and excluded reads lacking a unique V-gene family. In a later analysis, 450 to 600 highly shared, low-generation-probability nucleotide sequences were removed to address suspected cross-contamination and a sequencing artifact. In a later analysis, a clonal expansion index for each public chain was calculated from normalized within-repertoire ranks of inferred template counts. In a later analysis, generation probabilities were computed using a VDJ recombination model fitted to out-of-frame rearrangements, and the results were checked against IGoR. In a later analysis, hypergeometric tests were used to score TCR-TCR, TCR-HLA and TCR-CMV co-occurrence, with a repertoire-size bias correction applied to TCR pairs. To estimate false discovery rates, a later analysis permuted the HLA or CMV assignments 20 times. A later analysis grouped co-occurring TCRs with DBSCAN, adding TCRdist sequence similarity when clustering within HLA-allele-positive subsets. Co-occurrence clustering excluded repertoires with fewer than 30,000 or more than 120,000 public chains, plus five with anomalous nucleotide sharing. Held by TCRdb, this immuneACCESS table contains in-frame sequences only and omits some clones. Under half of the omission traces to an unresolved V gene where checked; the cause of the rest is unknown. The V and J calls and clone size are taken from that table; D and trimming were inferred from the DNA. In this sample the table shows about 120,000 clones, about 8.6% of which occur a single time. The ten biggest clones cover around 5.8% of the sample.

Paper-wide results and their limitations: Fewer than 20 rarely observed V segments, including chromosome 9 orphons, were excluded from the earlier analysis of about 610 of the donors because counts were too low. Specific HLA alleles were associated with about 17,000 TCR beta sequences at a false discovery rate of 0.05 in a later analysis. Broadly in line with IMGT annotations, most TCR beta V segments showed up in productive rearrangements about 87% or about 30% of the time in an earlier analysis of around 550 of the donors. Linkage disequilibrium might explain the correlated functional status among segregating V segments, but an unknown experimental factor could not be excluded. Across donors, most TCR sequences were observed very rarely, whereas some public TCRs were present in many individuals. The authors suggested that the approach could potentially be extended to other disease states and immunological phenotypes. Because HLA typing was unavailable for some donors at each locus, only the typed subset was used in association tests. The presence/absence analyses assumed that sequencing depth was roughly uniform across donors, and that assumption may not be true. Several of the top co-occurrence clusters appeared to be linked to parvovirus B19, influenza, CMV and Epstein-Barr virus, according to a later analysis. According to a later genetic analysis, donors in an Asian-associated ancestry cluster had fewer N-insertions in productive TCRs than the approximately 700-donor mean. A cluster of highly shared sequence variants was judged likely to be a technical artifact of the sequencing pipeline. Immune exposure information for the cohort was limited to CMV serostatus. A further reported finding was that TCR beta sequences accurately predicted the HLA-A and HLA-B alleles for most subjects in the first cohort. In the study, around 150 TCR beta chains were listed as associated with cytomegalovirus. In a later analysis, HLA-associated TCR beta chains showed more clonal expansion and lower generation probabilities than non-associated chains that were equally common. Assigning TCR associations to individual alleles was difficult when HLA alleles, especially DR and DQ, strongly co-occurred. The classifier was reported to diagnose cytomegalovirus status with high specificity and sensitivity in both the original and validation cohorts. V-gene and J-gene trimming of TCR beta chains was associated with a missense DCLRE1C variant in a later genetic analysis, and the association was replicated in an independent cohort. Three of the identified cytomegalovirus-associated TCR beta chains were confirmed in vitro to be specific for cytomegalovirus antigens. A later analysis found that TCR association rates varied across HLA loci, with DRB1 alleles showing the most associated TCRs and HLA-C alleles the fewest. Some IMGT-functional V segments, including TRBV6-2 and TRBV6-3, could not be told apart with the 87-base-pair reads, so those segments were excluded. Most CMV-associated TCR beta chains appeared to be HLA-restricted in a later analysis, and the HLA associations seemed to be driven largely by CMV exposure. In this cohort, only TCR beta chains were sequenced, and detectable features were limited by the absence of alpha or paired-chain data.

The TCR comes from a middle-aged woman in good health and CMV-seropositive. The V gene is TRBV30 and the J gene is TRBJ2-5; 7 bases in between match TRBD1. The source material was PBMCs. The CDR3: CAWSRALRQGTQYF. The DNA sequence is as follows: TGTGCCTGGTCCCGGGCCCTTCGACAGGGGACCCAGTACTTC.